The present TCR beta chain was sequenced within a study of radiotherapy plus CTLA-4 blockade in lung cancer. The wider study: Among enrolled patients, roughly 18% responded and approximately 33% achieved disease control.

Receiving focal radiation plus CTLA-4 blockade with ipilimumab were patients who had chemo-refractory metastatic non-small-cell lung cancer. General observations from the study: Reportedly, early blood T cell clone dynamics best predicted response, with interferon-beta.

Germline V gene lookup returns CDR1 SGHTA and CDR2 FQGTGA. Trimming left V 5 bases short and J 2 bases short, with 19 bases between. The CDR3 is 17 residues long. This clone was seen a single time. The antigen is not known. Some clones are missing from TCRdb's copy, which holds only in-frame ones; the method was immunoSEQ multiplex PCR. The sample contains about 38,000 clones, approximately 86% of which appear only once. Sample: peripheral blood, taken from a patient treated with radiotherapy plus ipilimumab. This TCR derives from a human donor with non-small cell lung cancer whose response to radiotherapy plus ipilimumab could not be evaluated. The chain is built from TRBV7-3 and TRBJ2-1, with D maybe TRBD2 (6 bases). CDR3: CASSLSGGGSPYNEQFF. The CDR3 DNA reads as TGTGCCAGCAGCCTGTCCGGGGGAGGCTCGCCCTACAATGAGCAGTTCTTC.